This TCR beta chain was profiled in a study of T cells in localized non-small cell lung cancer. The table came from immunoSEQ multiplex PCR; TCRdb's copy has only in-frame clones and leaves some out. This sample has over 50,000 clones; roughly 88% occur once, and the top ten carry approximately 18%. Turning to this clone: The antigen remains undetermined.

Whole-study results and caveats: Prolonged overall survival went with higher T cell density in the blood. There were a median 57 of the top 100 tumor clones appearing in adjacent lung. Maximal T cell clonality occurred in uninvolved adjacent lung, with tumor ranking below it.

The specimen comprised peripheral blood mononuclear cells, sampled before any cancer treatment. This receptor was identified in a man aged 40 to 69 with stage III lung adenocarcinoma.

The CDR3: CASSSSGGAGKNIQYF. The CDR3 DNA reads as TGTGCCAGCAGTTCTAGCGGGGGGGCAGGCAAAAACATTCAGTACTTC. The J gene is TRBJ2-4, the V gene TRBV6-5; TRBD2 agrees at 12 bases. The CDR3 has 16 amino acids. The germline V gene encodes CDR1 MNHEY and CDR2 SVGAGI. V was pared by 4 bases and J by 3 bases, with 4 bases of the junction left unmatched.